This T cell receptor (beta chain) was recovered during a study of shared T cell receptors in the human thymus. Germline CDR1 and CDR2: LGHNT and FRNRAP. The ends lost 3 bases at V and 5 bases at J; junction bases unmatched: 13. The CDR3 covers 18 residues. Profiling relied on immunoSEQ multiplex PCR, and the TCRdb table lists in-frame clones only, not all of them. The sample gives hundreds of thousands of clones, approximately 89% of which show up once; 0.009% to 0.0095% is in the top ten. Separately, the same data were catalogued under a study of human thymus T cells. According to that study: Thymic resections from corrective heart surgery supplied the tissue.

The sample was thymocytes. The receptor was derived from a boy younger than two with a congenital heart defect. The V and J genes are TRBV12-5 and TRBJ1-4; 9 nucleotides match TRBD1. This CDR3 is CASGFAQGAFVGNEKLFF. DNA for the CDR3: TGTGCTAGTGGTTTCGCACAGGGGGCATTTGTCGGAAATGAAAAACTGTTTTTT.